This T cell receptor (beta chain) was identified in a study of patients and donors after allogeneic stem cell transplantation. The CDR3 loop spans 15 amino acids. Germline V gene sequence: CDR1 SGHNT, CDR2 YYREEE (reference sequence). The ends were cut back, 4 bases at V and 7 bases at J, with 20 bases in the middle. TCRdb itself ran the RT-PCR reads through MiXCR, one entry per CDR3 protein. Among 900,000 to 1,000,000 distinct CDR3 sequences, roughly 18% were seen once, and the ten largest hold under 6.5%. The chain has TRBV5-4 and TRBJ1-1, with D perhaps matching TRBD1 (5 bases). Sequencing used blood, either unsorted or a sorted T cell fraction (not recorded which). The TCR sequence derives from a human donor who was either an allogeneic HSCT recipient or a stem cell or donor lymphocyte infusion donor (not recorded which). It is not recorded whose cells these are; they may come from a transplant donor. CDR3 in DNA: TGTGCCAGCAGCCGACCAGGTCGAGGACATGGTGAAGCTTTCTTT. Its translation: CASSRPGRGHGEAFF.